This TCR beta chain was documented in a study of cytomegalovirus exposure and HLA in healthy donors. Worth noting for this clone: As yet, its antigen is unknown.

13 Jbeta primers and 60 Vbeta primers were used for the PCR. The data were produced by immunoSEQ multiplex PCR, yet TCRdb's version contains in-frame clones alone and is incomplete. The sample has roughly 57,000 clones. The V gene's germline CDR1 is WNHNN and CDR2 SYGVQD (reference sequence). V shed 3 bases and J 4 bases; nucleotides not matched to a gene: 3. The CDR3 extends over 13 amino acids. Findings and limits, study-wide: TCR beta chain V- and J-gene trimming was linked, in a later analysis, to a missense variant in DCLRE1C. The study designated 150 to 200 TCR beta chains cytomegalovirus-associated. Later examination showed HLA-associated TCR beta chains had greater clonal expansion than equally common others.

This chain joins TRBV10-1 and TRBJ2-7; 7 bases fit TRBD1. This receptor was taken from a woman under 40 in good health and CMV-seropositive. Input material: PBMCs. The CDR3 nucleotides are TGCGCCAGCAGTGATGAGACAGGGTACGAGCAGTACTTC. Translating gives CASSDETGYEQYF.